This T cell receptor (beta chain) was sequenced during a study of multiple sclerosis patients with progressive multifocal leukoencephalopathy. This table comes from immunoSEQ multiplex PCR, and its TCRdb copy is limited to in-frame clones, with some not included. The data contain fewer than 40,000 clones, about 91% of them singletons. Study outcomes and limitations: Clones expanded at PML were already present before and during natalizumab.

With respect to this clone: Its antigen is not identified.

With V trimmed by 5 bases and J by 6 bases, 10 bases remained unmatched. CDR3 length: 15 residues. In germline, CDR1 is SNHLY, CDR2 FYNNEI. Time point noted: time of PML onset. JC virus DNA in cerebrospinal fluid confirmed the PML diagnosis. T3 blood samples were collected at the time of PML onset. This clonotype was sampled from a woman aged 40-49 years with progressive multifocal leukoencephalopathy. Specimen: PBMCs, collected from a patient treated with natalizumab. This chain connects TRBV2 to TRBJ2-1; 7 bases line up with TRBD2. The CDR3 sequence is CASSRDYSGPNEQFF. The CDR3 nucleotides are TGTGCCAGCAGTAGGGACTATAGCGGGCCCAATGAGCAGTTCTTC.